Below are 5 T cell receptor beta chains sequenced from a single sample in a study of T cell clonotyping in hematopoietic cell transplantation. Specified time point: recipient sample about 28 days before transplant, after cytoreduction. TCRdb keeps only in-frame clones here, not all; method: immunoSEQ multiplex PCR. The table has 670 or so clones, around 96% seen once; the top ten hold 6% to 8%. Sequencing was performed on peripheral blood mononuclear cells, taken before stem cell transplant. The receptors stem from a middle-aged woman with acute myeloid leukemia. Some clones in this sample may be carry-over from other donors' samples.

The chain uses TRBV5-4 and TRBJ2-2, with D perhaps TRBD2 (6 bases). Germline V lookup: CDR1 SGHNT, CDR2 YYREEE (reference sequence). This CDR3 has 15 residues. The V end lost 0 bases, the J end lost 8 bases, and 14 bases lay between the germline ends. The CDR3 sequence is CASSLGGQGGGELFF. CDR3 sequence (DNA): TGTGCCAGCAGCTTGGGTGGACAAGGAGGGGGGGAGCTGTTTTTT.

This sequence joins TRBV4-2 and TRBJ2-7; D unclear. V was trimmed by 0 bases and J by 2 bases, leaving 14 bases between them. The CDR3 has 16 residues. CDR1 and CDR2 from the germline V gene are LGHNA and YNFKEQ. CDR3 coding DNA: TGTGCCAGCAGCCAAGATAGAGGTGCCATACCCTACGAGCAGTACTTC. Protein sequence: CASSQDRGAIPYEQYF.

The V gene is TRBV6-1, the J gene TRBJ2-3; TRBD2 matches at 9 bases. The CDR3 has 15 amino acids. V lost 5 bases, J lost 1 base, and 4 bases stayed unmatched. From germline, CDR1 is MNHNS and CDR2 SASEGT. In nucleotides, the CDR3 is TGTGCCAGCAGTCAAAGACTAGCGGGCACAGATACGCAGTATTTT. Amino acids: CASSQRLAGTDTQYF.

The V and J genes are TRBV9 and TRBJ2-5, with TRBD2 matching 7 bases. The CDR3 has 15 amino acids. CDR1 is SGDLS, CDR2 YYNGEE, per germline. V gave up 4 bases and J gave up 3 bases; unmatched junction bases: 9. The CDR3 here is CASSTGTIQKETQYF. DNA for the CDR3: TGTGCCAGCAGCACCGGGACTATCCAAAAAGAGACCCAGTACTTC.

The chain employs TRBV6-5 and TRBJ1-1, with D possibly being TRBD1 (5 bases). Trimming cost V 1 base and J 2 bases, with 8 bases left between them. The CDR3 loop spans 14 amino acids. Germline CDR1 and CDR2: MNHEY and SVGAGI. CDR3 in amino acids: CASSYWGSNTEAFF. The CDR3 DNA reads TGTGCCAGCAGTTACTGGGGGAGCAACACTGAAGCTTTCTTT.